The sequence of this TCR beta chain was determined in a study of Tregs in tolerant kidney transplant recipients. The study, taken as a whole, reports: Findings come from small patient numbers and require larger validation. Biological reproducibility was not directly addressed in this study.

As for this clone: Its antigen is undetermined. An end of the junction differs from the germline gene, which may be a read error.

This CDR3 is built from 14 residues. Germline assignment: CDR1 SGHNT and CDR2 YYREEE (reference sequence). Unstimulated Tregs (CD4+CD25+CD127-) and CD4+CD25- non-Tregs were sorted from PBMCs. TCRdb's copy holds only in-frame clones and misses some; the assay was immunoSEQ multiplex PCR. The sample has hundreds of thousands of clones, roughly 80% seen once. The sample comprised CD4+ T cells from blood. The rearrangement links TRBV5-4 to TRBJ2-7, with D perhaps given as TRBD1 or TRBD2 (6 bases each). The origin of this receptor is a human donor in good health. The CDR3 DNA is TGTGCCTGCAGTGGGGGGCCCCACTCCTACGAGCAGTACTTC. Amino acid sequence: CACSGGPHSYEQYF.